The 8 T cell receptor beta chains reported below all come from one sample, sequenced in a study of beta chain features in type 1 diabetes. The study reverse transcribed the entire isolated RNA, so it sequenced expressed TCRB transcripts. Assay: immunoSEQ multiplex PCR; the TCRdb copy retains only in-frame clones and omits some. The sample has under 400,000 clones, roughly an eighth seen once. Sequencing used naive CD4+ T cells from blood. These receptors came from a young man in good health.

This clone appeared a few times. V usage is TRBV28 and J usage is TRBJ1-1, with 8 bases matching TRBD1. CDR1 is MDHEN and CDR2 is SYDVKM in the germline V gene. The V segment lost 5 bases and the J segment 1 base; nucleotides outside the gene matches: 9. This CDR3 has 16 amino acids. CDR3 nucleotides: TGTGCCAGCAGTCCATCCCAGGGACAGGAGAACACTGAAGCTTTCTTT. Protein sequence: CASSPSQGQENTEAFF.

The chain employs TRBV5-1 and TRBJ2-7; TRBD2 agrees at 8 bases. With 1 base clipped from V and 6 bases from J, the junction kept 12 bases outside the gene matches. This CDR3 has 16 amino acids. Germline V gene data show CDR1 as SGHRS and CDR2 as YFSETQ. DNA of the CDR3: TGCGCCAGCAGCTTGTCGTCGGCTAGCGGGCCCTCCGAGCAGTACTTC. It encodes CASSLSSASGPSEQYF.

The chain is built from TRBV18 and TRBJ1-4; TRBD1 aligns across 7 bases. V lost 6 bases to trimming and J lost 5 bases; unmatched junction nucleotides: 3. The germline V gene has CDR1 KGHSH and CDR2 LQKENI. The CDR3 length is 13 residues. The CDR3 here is CASSGQENEKLFF. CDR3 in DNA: TGTGCCAGCTCTGGACAGGAAAATGAAAAACTGTTTTTT.

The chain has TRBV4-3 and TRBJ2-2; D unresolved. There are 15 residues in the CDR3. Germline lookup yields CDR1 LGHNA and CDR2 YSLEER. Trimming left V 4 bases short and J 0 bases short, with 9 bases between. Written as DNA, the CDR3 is TGCGCCAGCAGCCTTTCGACAACGAACACCGGGGAGCTGTTTTTT. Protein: CASSLSTTNTGELFF.

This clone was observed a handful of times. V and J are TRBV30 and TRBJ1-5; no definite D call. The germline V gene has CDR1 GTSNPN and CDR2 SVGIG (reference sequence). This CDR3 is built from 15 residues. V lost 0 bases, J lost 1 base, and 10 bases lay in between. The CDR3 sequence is CAWSVSGSSNQPQHF. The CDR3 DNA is TGTGCCTGGAGTGTATCCGGGTCCAGCAATCAGCCCCAGCATTTT. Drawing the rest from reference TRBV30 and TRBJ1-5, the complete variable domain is SQTIHQWPATLVQPVGSPLSLECTVEGTSNPNLYWYRQAAGRGLQLLFYSVGIGQISSEVPQNLSASRPQDRQFILSSKKLLLSDSGFYLCAWSVSGSSNQPQHFGDGTRLSIL.

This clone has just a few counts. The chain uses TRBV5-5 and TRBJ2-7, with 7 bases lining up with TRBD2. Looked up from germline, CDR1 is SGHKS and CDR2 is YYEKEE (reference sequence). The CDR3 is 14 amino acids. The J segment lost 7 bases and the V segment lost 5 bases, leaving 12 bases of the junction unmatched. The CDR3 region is CASRQFGSGKEQYF. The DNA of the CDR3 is TGTGCCAGCAGACAATTTGGCAGCGGGAAAGAGCAGTACTTC. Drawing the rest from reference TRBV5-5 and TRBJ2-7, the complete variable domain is DAGVTQSPTHLIKTRGQQVTLRCSPISGHKSVSWYQQVLGQGPQFIFQYYEKEERGRGNFPDRFSARQFPNYSSELNVNALLLGDSALYLCASRQFGSGKEQYFGPGTRLTVT.

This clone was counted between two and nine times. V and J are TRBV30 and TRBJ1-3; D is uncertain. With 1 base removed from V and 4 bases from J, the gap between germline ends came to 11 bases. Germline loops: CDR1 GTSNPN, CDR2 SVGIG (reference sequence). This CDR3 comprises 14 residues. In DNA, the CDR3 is TGTGCCTGGAGTGGAATTGGAGTCGGAAACACCATATATTTT. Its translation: CAWSGIGVGNTIYF.

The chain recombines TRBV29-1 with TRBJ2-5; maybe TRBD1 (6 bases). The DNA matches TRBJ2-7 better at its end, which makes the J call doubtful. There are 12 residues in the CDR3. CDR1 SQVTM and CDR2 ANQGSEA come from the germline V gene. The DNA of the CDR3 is TGCAGCGTTGGGACAGCAAAGTACGAGCAGTACTTC. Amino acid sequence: CSVGTAKYEQYF.